What follows describes a single T cell receptor (beta chain). The data belong to a study of blood T cell repertoires in COVID-19. The V segment lost 4 bases and the J segment 7 bases; nucleotides outside the gene matches: 5. This CDR3 comprises 15 residues. Germline V gene lookup returns CDR1 LGHDT and CDR2 YNNKEL (reference sequence). Sequenced by immunoSEQ multiplex PCR; TCRdb stores in-frame clones only, minus some. The sample has 60,000 to 85,000 clones, 75% to 85% seen once. The source material was peripheral blood. The gene calls are TRBV3-1 (or the pseudogene TRBV3-2) and TRBJ2-1; TRBD2 matches at 12 bases. The source is an elderly man with acute or convalescent COVID-19. The CDR3 sequence is CASSPTSGRGNEQFF. CDR3 nucleotide sequence: TGTGCCAGCAGCCCGACTAGCGGGAGAGGGAATGAGCAGTTCTTC.